The entry below describes one TCR beta chain. Measured with immunoSEQ multiplex PCR; TCRdb has only the in-frame clones, and not every one. The sample has some 250,000 clones; approximately 87% are singletons. This CDR3 spans 15 amino acids. V shed 4 bases and J 5 bases; nucleotides not matched to a gene: 7. CDR1 SQVTM and CDR2 ANQGSEA come from the germline V gene. The data were taken from a study of blood T cell repertoires in COVID-19. On the study more broadly: Samples came from the United States, Italy and Spain, spanning acute and convalescent COVID-19.

Sequenced sample: peripheral blood. V is TRBV29-1 and J is TRBJ2-2, with 10 bases that match TRBD1. The sequence came from a man aged 55 to 70 with acute or convalescent COVID-19. CDR3 in amino acids: CSVGQTGGETGELFF. The CDR3 DNA reads TGCAGCGTTGGACAGACAGGGGGCGAAACCGGGGAGCTGTTTTTT.